Each of the 5 T cell receptor beta chains below was sequenced from the same sample in a study of T cells in localized non-small cell lung cancer. Assay: immunoSEQ multiplex PCR; the TCRdb copy retains only in-frame clones and omits some. The sample lists around 53,000 clones; less than 85% were seen once. The specimen was PBMCs, collected before any cancer treatment. The receptors derive from a woman between 35 and 75 years old with stage II lung adenocarcinoma.

This chain links TRBV27 with TRBJ2-1; 7 positions match TRBD1. Germline values: CDR1 MNHEY, CDR2 SMNVEV (reference sequence). The CDR3 extends over 15 amino acids. Trimming took 0 bases from V and 7 from J; bases not matched to a gene: 6. CDR3 protein: CASSLSDRSANEQFF. In DNA, the CDR3 is TGTGCCAGCAGTTTATCGGACAGGTCGGCGAATGAGCAGTTCTTC.

The chain has TRBV2 and TRBJ2-3, with D possibly TRBD1 on 6 matching bases. The CDR3 covers 14 residues. Looked up from germline, CDR1 is SNHLY and CDR2 is FYNNEI. V lost 6 bases to trimming and J lost 6 bases, with 16 bases between them. CDR3 protein: CASRRVQGSDTQYF. For the CDR3, the DNA is TGTGCCAGCAGAAGAGTTCAGGGGTCCGATACGCAGTATTTT.

The rearrangement links TRBV2 to TRBJ2-3, with 14 bases matching TRBD2. The CDR3 sequence is 16 residues long. Looked up from germline, CDR1 is SNHLY and CDR2 is FYNNEI. V was pared by 4 bases and J by 0 bases, with 0 bases of the junction left unmatched. The CDR3 DNA sequence: TGTGCCAGCAGTGGACTAGCGGGGGGGAGCACAGATACGCAGTATTTT. This encodes CASSGLAGGSTDTQYF.

This chain links TRBV2 with TRBJ2-6; D not certain. V lost 4 bases, J lost 4 bases, and 11 bases lay in between. Per germline, CDR1 SNHLY and CDR2 FYNNEI. This CDR3 is 15 amino acids long. The CDR3 sequence is CASSVRLSGANVLTF. CDR3 sequence (DNA): TGTGCCAGCAGTGTCCGCCTGAGCGGGGCCAACGTCCTGACTTTC.

The genes are TRBV7-2 and TRBJ2-7; D gene unclear. This CDR3 contains 11 residues. Trimming removed 5 bases from V and 0 bases from J, with 2 bases in between. Germline V gene data show CDR1 as SGHTA and CDR2 as FQGNSA. The CDR3 is CASSASYEQYF. The CDR3 DNA reads TGTGCCAGCAGCGCCTCCTACGAGCAGTACTTC.